These 30 T cell receptor beta chains came from one sample sequenced in a study of radiotherapy plus CTLA-4 blockade in lung cancer. Sequencing used immunoSEQ multiplex PCR; TCRdb keeps in-frame clones, though not all of them. The sample includes over 100,000 clones, approximately 90% of them seen just once. Source: peripheral blood, taken from a patient treated with radiotherapy plus ipilimumab. Receptors were obtained from a human donor with non-small cell lung cancer that progressed on radiotherapy plus ipilimumab.

This sequence joins TRBV19 and TRBJ1-1, with D possibly being TRBD1 (5 bases). In germline, CDR1 is LNHDA, CDR2 SQIVND (reference sequence). The CDR3 has 15 amino acids. Trimming took off 4 bases at V and 3 bases at J, with 15 bases between the two ends. In DNA form, the CDR3 reads TGTGCCAGTAGTAGGGATCAGGGCAGTCACACTGAAGCTTTCTTT. Protein: CASSRDQGSHTEAFF.

This clone was picked up one time. The gene calls are TRBV9 and TRBJ2-5; D possibly matches TRBD1 or TRBD2 (5 bases each). The last part of the DNA fits TRBJ2-7 better; the J call may be wrong. From germline, CDR1 is SGDLS and CDR2 YYNGEE. The CDR3 consists of 15 residues. The CDR3: CASSAGTGWSYEQYF. The DNA for the CDR3 is TGTGCCAGCAGCGCTGGGACCGGGTGGTCCTACGAGCAGTACTTC.

The chain recombines TRBV9 with TRBJ1-6; D unclear. The CDR3 is 15 residues long. From germline, CDR1 is SGDLS and CDR2 YYNGEE. Trimming took off 3 bases at V and 7 bases at J, with 14 bases between the two ends. The DNA for the CDR3 is TGTGCCAGCAGCGCTACGCGGGAGGGCAATTCACCCCTCCACTTT. It specifies CASSATREGNSPLHF.

This clone was observed once. The J gene is TRBJ1-2, the V gene TRBV12-5; 7 nucleotides match TRBD1. V lost 1 base and J lost 7; bases outside the gene matches: 12. This CDR3 has 16 residues. CDR1 LGHNT and CDR2 FRNRAP come from the germline V gene. The CDR3 loop is CASGLGNSGGAIGYTF. The CDR3 DNA follows: TGTGCTAGTGGTTTGGGAAATTCAGGGGGGGCGATTGGCTACACCTTC.

The chain couples TRBV5-1 to TRBJ2-3, with a possible D match to TRBD2 (5 bases). The CDR3 runs 16 residues. V was clipped by 3 bases and J by 1 base, with 15 bases between them. Germline loops: CDR1 SGHRS, CDR2 YFSETQ. In DNA, the CDR3 is TGCGCCAGCAGCTCTGGACTCCTCGGGGGCACAGATACGCAGTATTTT. Its translation: CASSSGLLGGTDTQYF.

The J gene is TRBJ2-7, the V gene TRBV2; perhaps TRBD2 as D (6 bases). CDR3 length: 17 amino acids. Germline-derived CDR1 and CDR2 are SNHLY and FYNNEI. V was cut by 7 bases and J by 4 bases, with 26 bases left in between. Here the CDR3 DNA reads TGTGCCAGCAAGGTCGGTCGAGATATGGGGGGACGATACGAGCAGTACTTC. This codes for CASKVGRDMGGRYEQYF.

The V and J genes are TRBV6-1 and TRBJ2-5; D gene unclear. The CDR3 is 10 amino acids. With 8 bases removed from V and 2 bases from J, the gap between germline ends came to 3 bases. Germline assignment: CDR1 MNHNS and CDR2 SASEGT. The CDR3 nucleotides read TGTGCCAGCGGACAAGAGACCCAGTACTTC. It translates to CASGQETQYF.

J is TRBJ1-1 and V is TRBV2; 11 bases are shared with TRBD1. Germline V gene sequence: CDR1 SNHLY, CDR2 FYNNEI. After removal of 4 bases from V and 4 bases from J, the junction contained 14 bases not matched to a gene. The CDR3 consists of 18 residues. The CDR3 DNA is TGTGCCAGCAGTGCCACCCGGGGGACAGGGGGTTTGGGCACTGAAGCTTTCTTT. Protein sequence: CASSATRGTGGLGTEAFF.

The chain employs TRBV4-1 and TRBJ1-1; D is unclear. Germline V lookup: CDR1 MGHRA, CDR2 YSYEKL. Trimming left V 1 base short and J 4 bases short, with 7 bases between. CDR3 size: 13 residues. The CDR3 region is CASSQGVVTEAFF. In DNA form, the CDR3 reads TGCGCCAGCAGCCAAGGGGTGGTCACTGAAGCTTTCTTT.

The genes are TRBV4-2 and TRBJ1-5; 10 nucleotides align to TRBD1. This CDR3 is built from 17 residues. The ends lost 1 base at V and 6 bases at J; junction bases unmatched: 9. CDR1 and CDR2 (germline): LGHNA, YNFKEQ. In DNA, the CDR3 is TGTGCCAGCAGCCAAGCCCGGGACAGGGGAGGGAGTCAGCCCCAGCATTTT. This translates into CASSQARDRGGSQPQHF.

V is TRBV29-1 and J is TRBJ1-2; D remains ambiguous. The CDR3 is 14 residues long. CDR1 and CDR2 (germline): SQVTM, ANQGSEA. Trimming removed 2 bases at V and 4 bases at J, with 14 bases between. The CDR3 coding sequence is TGCAGCGTTGAATCGGAAGGGATTCTCTATGGCTACACCTTC. It yields the protein CSVESEGILYGYTF.

The chain joins TRBV11-2 to TRBJ2-7; 7 bases agree with TRBD1. Germline CDR1 is SGHAT and CDR2 is FQNNGV. CDR3 size: 16 residues. The ends lost 4 bases at V and 2 bases at J; junction bases unmatched: 11. CDR3 sequence: CASSSGPGQSPYEQYF. CDR3 sequence (DNA): TGTGCCAGCAGCTCAGGACCGGGACAGAGCCCCTACGAGCAGTACTTC.

This clone was counted once. This chain links TRBV27 with TRBJ2-1; a possible D gene is TRBD1 (6 bases). The CDR3 is 13 residues long. Trimming pared 4 bases from V and 4 bases from J, leaving 8 bases between. Germline loops: CDR1 MNHEY, CDR2 SMNVEV (reference sequence). Written as DNA, the CDR3 is TGTGCCAGCAGTTATGGACAGTACAATGAGCAGTTCTTC. As protein: CASSYGQYNEQFF.

The chain couples TRBV4-1 to TRBJ2-5; D perhaps matches TRBD2 (6 bases). V lost 10 bases and J 9 bases, leaving 21 bases between the germline ends. Germline CDR1 is MGHRA and CDR2 is YSYEKL. This CDR3 contains 13 residues. The CDR3 DNA is TGCGCCATCCAACCCGGGGCGGGATGGGCCCAGTACTTC. It yields the protein CAIQPGAGWAQYF.

This chain links TRBV4-1 with TRBJ1-4; the D is unclear. The germline V gene has CDR1 MGHRA and CDR2 YSYEKL. The CDR3 is 16 residues long. Trimming took 3 bases from V and 5 from J, leaving 16 bases between them. In nucleotides, the CDR3 is TGCGCCAGCAGCCAGACCCCGACACCTGGAAATGAAAAACTGTTTTTT. It specifies CASSQTPTPGNEKLFF.

This rearrangement joins TRBV9 to TRBJ1-2, with a weak D call TRBD1 (5 bases). Trimming shortened V by 4 bases and J by 6 bases, and 13 bases separated the two germline ends. The CDR3 is 13 amino acids. Per germline, CDR1 SGDLS and CDR2 YYNGEE. The CDR3 sequence is CASSLRGGDGYTF. CDR3 sequence (DNA): TGTGCCAGCAGCTTAAGGGGAGGGGATGGCTACACCTTC.

On this clone itself: A read error may account for a junction end that differs from germline. This sequence joins TRBV2 and TRBJ1-2; tentatively, D is TRBD1 (5 bases). There are 17 residues in the CDR3. The germline CDR1 and CDR2 sequences are SNHLY and FYNNEI. The CDR3 protein is CASREVLTVMLGDGYTF. The CDR3 nucleotides are TGTGCCAGCAGGGAAGTCTTGACAGTAATGCTCGGGGATGGCTACACCTTC. The variable domain in full, completed from reference TRBV2 and TRBJ1-2, reads EPEVTQTPSHQVTQMGQEVILRCVPISNHLYFYWYRQILGQKVEFLVSFYNNEISEKSEIFDDQFSVERPDGSNFTLKIRSTKLEDSAMYFCASREVLTVMLGDGYTFGSGTRLTVV.

J is TRBJ1-5 and V is TRBV5-6; 9 nucleotides line up with TRBD1. Germline lookup yields CDR1 SGHDT and CDR2 YYEEEE. The CDR3 extends over 16 amino acids. V lost 4 bases and J lost 6; bases outside the gene matches: 11. CDR3 nucleotide sequence: TGTGCCAGCAGCGTGGAAAGCGGACAGGGGTTTCAGCCCCAGCATTTT. Encoded protein: CASSVESGQGFQPQHF.

The genes are TRBV27 and TRBJ2-2; 9 bases are a match to TRBD1. The CDR3 sequence is 18 residues long. The trim removed 5 bases at V and 3 bases at J, leaving 13 bases unmatched. CDR1 MNHEY and CDR2 SMNVEV come from the germline V gene (reference sequence). CDR3 sequence (DNA): TGTGCCAGCAGTCTTTCCGGGACAGGGTCCGTTTACACCGGGGAGCTGTTTTTT. This encodes CASSLSGTGSVYTGELFF.

This chain joins TRBV18 and TRBJ2-3; D ambiguous. This CDR3 has 11 amino acids. V lost 6 bases to trimming and J lost 5 bases, with 6 bases between them. Germline V gene sequence: CDR1 KGHSH, CDR2 LQKENI. The CDR3 DNA follows: TGTGCCAGCTCCCCAATAGATACGCAGTATTTT. It encodes CASSPIDTQYF.

The chain couples TRBV6-5 to TRBJ1-2; 11 bases agree with TRBD1. Germline loops: CDR1 MNHEY, CDR2 SVGAGI. Germline trimming cut 4 bases from V and 8 bases from J; bases unmatched to any gene: 9. This CDR3 spans 15 amino acids. In DNA, the CDR3 is TGTGCCAGCAGTTCGCCTAGGACAGGGGGCCGAGGCTACACCTTC. Its translation is CASSSPRTGGRGYTF.

The chain has TRBV28 and TRBJ1-2, with 9 nucleotides matching TRBD1. Trimming cost V 6 bases and J 4 bases; bases outside gene matches: 3. CDR3 length equals 13 residues. CDR1 and CDR2 (germline): MDHEN, SYDVKM. The CDR3 loop is CASRQQGAYGYTF. The CDR3 coding sequence is TGTGCCAGCAGGCAACAGGGGGCCTATGGCTACACCTTC.

This clone was counted a single time. CDR3 region: CASSDESYEQYF. In DNA form, the CDR3 reads TGTGCCAGCAGTGACGAGTCCTACGAGCAGTACTTC. The V gene is TRBV25-1, the J gene TRBJ2-7; no definite D call. The length of the CDR3 is 12 residues. Trimming removed 3 bases at V and 1 base at J, with 4 bases between. From germline, CDR1 is MGHDK and CDR2 SYGVNS.

V is TRBV4-2 and J is TRBJ2-4, with a weak D call TRBD2 (5 bases). Germline CDR1 and CDR2: LGHNA and YNFKEQ. V lost 3 bases and J 3 bases, leaving 15 bases between the germline ends. The CDR3 totals 16 residues. This chain's CDR3 is CASSHVDSTYKNIQYF. DNA for the CDR3: TGTGCCAGCAGCCATGTGGACTCTACCTACAAAAACATTCAGTACTTC.

The rearrangement links TRBV19 to TRBJ1-2, with 8 bases lining up with TRBD1. CDR3 length: 15 amino acids. V shed 4 bases, J shed 3 bases, and the junction held 7 bases outside the gene matches. Germline assignment: CDR1 LNHDA and CDR2 SQIVND (reference sequence). Here the CDR3 DNA reads TGTGCCAGTAGTACCTACAGGGGGAAGGACTATGGCTACACCTTC. Residues: CASSTYRGKDYGYTF.

The chain couples TRBV2 to TRBJ2-5; D may be TRBD1 (6 bases). Germline V lookup: CDR1 SNHLY, CDR2 FYNNEI. V lost 5 bases and J lost 2, with 15 bases in between. The CDR3 consists of 15 residues. CDR3 amino acids: CASSWLPGQQETQYF. CDR3 coding DNA: TGTGCCAGCAGTTGGCTGCCGGGACAACAAGAGACCCAGTACTTC.

The chain combines TRBV6-5 with TRBJ2-7; TRBD2 matches at 7 bases. Germline V gene sequence: CDR1 MNHEY, CDR2 SVGAGI. The ends lost 0 bases at V and 0 bases at J; junction bases unmatched: 5. The CDR3 consists of 16 residues. In DNA form, the CDR3 reads TGTGCCAGCAGTTACTCGGCTAGCGGTGCCTCCTACGAGCAGTACTTC. It specifies CASSYSASGASYEQYF.

V gene TRBV6-1 combines with J gene TRBJ2-2; D is ambiguous. Trimming took off 5 bases at V and 4 bases at J, with 5 bases between the two ends. This CDR3 region has 12 residues. Germline-derived CDR1 and CDR2 are MNHNS and SASEGT. CDR3 nucleotide sequence: TGTGCCAGCAGTTGGGGCACCGGGGAGCTGTTTTTT. Encoded protein: CASSWGTGELFF.

Here the CDR3 reads CASSSQGWGYTF. The CDR3, as DNA: TGTGCCAGCAGCTCGCAGGGGTGGGGCTACACCTTC. This chain uses TRBV11-3 with TRBJ1-2; D is possibly TRBD1 (6 bases). This CDR3 is 12 amino acids long. Germline assignment: CDR1 SGHNT and CDR2 YENEEA. V was pared by 4 bases and J by 8 bases, with 11 bases between.

This chain connects TRBV5-6 to TRBJ2-7; 8 bases align to TRBD2. Germline V gives CDR1 SGHDT, CDR2 YYEEEE. V shed 0 bases and J 5 bases; nucleotides not matched to a gene: 1. This CDR3 has 13 residues. The CDR3 sequence: CASSLVGRDEQYF. CDR3 in DNA: TGTGCCAGCAGCTTGGTCGGGAGGGACGAGCAGTACTTC.